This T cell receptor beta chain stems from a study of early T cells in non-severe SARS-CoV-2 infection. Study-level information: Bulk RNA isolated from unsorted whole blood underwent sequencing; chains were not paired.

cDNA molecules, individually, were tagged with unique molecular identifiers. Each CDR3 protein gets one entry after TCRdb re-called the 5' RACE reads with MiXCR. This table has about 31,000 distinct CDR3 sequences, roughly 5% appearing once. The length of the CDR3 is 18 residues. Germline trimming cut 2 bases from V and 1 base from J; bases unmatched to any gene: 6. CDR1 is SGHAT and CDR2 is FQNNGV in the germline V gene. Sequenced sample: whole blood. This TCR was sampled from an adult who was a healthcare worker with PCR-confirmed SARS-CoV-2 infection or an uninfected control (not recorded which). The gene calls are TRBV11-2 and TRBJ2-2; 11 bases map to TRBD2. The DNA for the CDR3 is TGTGCCAGCAGCTTAATACTAGCGGGAGAGGTGAACACCGGGGAGCTGTTTTTT. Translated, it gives CASSLILAGEVNTGELFF.